A single sample is the source of the 18 T cell receptor beta chains below, sequenced in a study of Graves' ophthalmopathy and Graves' hyperthyroidism. The authors amplified TCR beta CDR3 regions, and they did so from RNA transcripts for repertoire sequencing. HTBI primers were used in a first-round RT-PCR, which preceded a second-round multiplex PCR. MiXCR, run by TCRdb on the multiplex PCR reads, gives a single entry per CDR3 protein. The sample carries over a million distinct CDR3 sequences, about two fifths recorded once. Sequencing was carried out using peripheral blood or thyroid tissue (not recorded which). Source of these receptors: an adult man with Graves' hyperthyroidism.

The chain uses TRBV20-1 and TRBJ2-1, with 7 bases fitting TRBD2. V gave up 2 bases and J gave up 5 bases; unmatched junction bases: 9. Per germline, CDR1 DFQATT and CDR2 SNEGSKA (reference sequence). This CDR3 region has 15 residues. Written as DNA, the CDR3 is TGCAGTGCTAGACCTTACGGGAGGTACGACAATGAGCAGTTCTTC. Translating gives CSARPYGRYDNEQFF.

V is TRBV28 and J is TRBJ1-1; D call uncertain. CDR1 MDHEN and CDR2 SYDVKM come from the germline V gene. Trimming took 6 bases from V and 6 from J, leaving 14 bases between them. CDR3 size: 13 residues. The CDR3 DNA is TGTGCCAGCAGACCCTCCGCCGTGGCTGAAGCTTTCTTT. It yields the protein CASRPSAVAEAFF.

As concerns this clonotype: A clone one base away is much larger, so this may be a read error. The chain links TRBV7-9 to TRBJ2-5; D perhaps matches TRBD2 (6 bases). V was shortened by 5 bases and J by 3 bases, with 19 bases between the two germline ends. The CDR3 runs 16 residues. Looked up from germline, CDR1 is SEHNR and CDR2 is FQNEAQ (reference sequence). The chain's CDR3 is CASSQDGEADKETQYF. The CDR3, as DNA: TGTGCCAGCAGCCAAGATGGGGAGGCCGACAAAGAGACCCAGTACTTC.

At least ten counts were recorded for this clonotype. The chain uses TRBV12-3 or TRBV12-4 and TRBJ1-5; D gene uncertain. This CDR3 is 13 amino acids long. V lost 2 bases and J 1 base, leaving 3 bases between the germline ends. CDR3 coding DNA: TGTGCCAGCAGTTTATTCAGCAATCAGCCCCAGCATTTT. This translates into CASSLFSNQPQHF.

This clonotype was found a few times. The V and J genes are TRBV5-4 and TRBJ1-1; a weak D match, TRBD1 (6 bases). The CDR3 is made up of 14 amino acids. Trimming took off 0 bases at V and 5 bases at J, with 11 bases between the two ends. Looked up from germline, CDR1 is SGHNT and CDR2 is YYREEE (reference sequence). CDR3 in amino acids: CASSLDAGVTEAFF. CDR3 nucleotide sequence: TGTGCCAGCAGCTTGGACGCAGGGGTTACTGAAGCTTTCTTT.

This CDR3 is CASSLHIGTVGNQPQHF. In DNA, the CDR3 is TGTGCCAGCAGCCTCCACATCGGGACAGTTGGGAATCAGCCCCAGCATTTT. The gene calls are TRBV6-2 or TRBV6-3 and TRBJ1-5, with 7 bases lining up with TRBD1. Germline V gene data show CDR1 as MNHEY and CDR2 as SVGEGT. The V segment lost 6 bases and the J segment 4 bases; nucleotides outside the gene matches: 15. The CDR3 spans 17 residues.

The sample holds a few counts of this clonotype. The chain carries TRBV5-1 and TRBJ2-7, with a possible D match to TRBD2 (5 bases). The V and J ends lost 3 bases and 7 bases respectively, with 8 bases between them. This CDR3 contains 11 residues. The V gene's germline CDR1 is SGHRS and CDR2 YFSETQ. CDR3 sequence: CASSSDWEQYF. In DNA form, the CDR3 reads TGCGCCAGCAGCTCGGACTGGGAGCAGTACTTC.

This clonotype turned up a few times. The rearrangement uses TRBV12-3 or TRBV12-4 and TRBJ1-3; TRBD1 is a possible D gene (5 bases). V lost 8 bases and J lost 7, with 18 bases in between. This CDR3 is built from 14 residues. CDR3 protein: CASSYSGVGNTIYF. The CDR3 DNA reads as TGTGCCAGCTCATACTCGGGGGTTGGCAACACCATATATTTT.

This clonotype was counted ten times or more. The V gene is TRBV10-3, the J gene TRBJ1-3; D is uncertain. Germline V gene sequence: CDR1 ENHRY, CDR2 SYGVKD. With 8 bases removed from V and 0 bases from J, the gap between germline ends came to 8 bases. The CDR3 extends over 13 amino acids. The CDR3 DNA reads as TGTGCCATCCTCCAAGGCTCTGGAAACACCATATATTTT. It is translated as CAILQGSGNTIYF.

This chain connects TRBV25-1 to TRBJ2-7; D is undetermined. V was shortened by 8 bases and J by 4 bases, with 9 bases between the two germline ends. Per the germline V gene, CDR1 is MGHDK and CDR2 is SYGVNS. The length of the CDR3 is 11 residues. CDR3 in amino acids: CASVVGYEQYF. As DNA, the CDR3 is TGTGCCAGCGTGGTCGGTTACGAGCAGTACTTC.

The J gene is TRBJ1-6, the V gene TRBV11-2; 8 nucleotides match TRBD1. Germline V gives CDR1 SGHAT, CDR2 FQNNGV. This CDR3 has 14 residues. With V trimmed by 5 bases and J by 10 bases, 7 bases remained unmatched. DNA for the CDR3: TGTGCCAGCAGCACAGGGACAGGAATCTCACCCCTCCACTTT. Its translation: CASSTGTGISPLHF.

This clonotype was counted many times. The J gene is TRBJ2-7, the V gene TRBV5-1, with TRBD1 matching over 9 bases. Germline V gene lookup returns CDR1 SGHRS and CDR2 YFSETQ. The CDR3 is 15 amino acids. V trimming: 4 bases; J trimming: 6 bases; junction bases outside the gene matches: 11. CDR3 in DNA: TGCGCCAGCAGCCTCCCGGGACAGGGTGGGGGCGAGCAGTACTTC. Amino acid sequence: CASSLPGQGGGEQYF.

At least ten counts were recorded for this clonotype. This chain connects TRBV2 to TRBJ2-7; 8 bases are shared with TRBD1. The germline gives CDR1 SNHLY, CDR2 FYNNEI. This CDR3 has 12 amino acids. V was clipped by 8 bases and J by 3 bases; unmatched bases: 3. The CDR3 DNA reads TGTGCCAGCTGGGGACAGGTCTACGAGCAGTACTTC. The encoded protein is CASWGQVYEQYF.

This clonotype was observed at least ten times. The chain recombines TRBV7-9 with TRBJ1-4; possibly TRBD1 for D (5 bases). The germline V and J ends were trimmed by 3 bases and 11 bases, with 10 bases remaining between them. The CDR3 extends over 12 amino acids. Germline V gene data show CDR1 as SEHNR and CDR2 as FQNEAQ (reference sequence). The CDR3 region is CASSLGQGKLFF. CDR3 in DNA: TGTGCCAGCAGCTTGGGTCAGGGTAAACTGTTTTTT.

CDR3 residues: CSASGELFF. In DNA, the CDR3 is TGCAGCGCAAGCGGGGAGCTGTTTTTT. The chain carries TRBV29-1 and TRBJ2-2; no reliable D call. The CDR3 covers 9 residues. Germline CDR1 reads SQVTM; CDR2 reads ANQGSEA. The ends were cut back, 7 bases at V and 7 bases at J, with 4 bases in the middle.

In DNA form, the CDR3 reads TGCAGCGTTTCCACAGGGTTCGAGACCGGGGAGCTGTTTTTT. Protein product: CSVSTGFETGELFF. The chain carries TRBV29-1 and TRBJ2-2, with D perhaps TRBD1 (6 bases). The ends were cut back, 5 bases at V and 5 bases at J, with 15 bases in the middle. Germline V gene sequence: CDR1 SQVTM, CDR2 ANQGSEA. The CDR3 is 14 residues long.

The chain joins TRBV25-1 to TRBJ2-7; D tentatively reads TRBD1 or TRBD2 (5 bases each). The CDR3 length is 15 residues. With 2 bases removed from V and 7 bases from J, the gap between germline ends came to 18 bases. Germline CDR1 is MGHDK and CDR2 is SYGVNS. The CDR3 is CASSETQGDSWEQYF. The CDR3 DNA follows: TGTGCCAGCAGTGAAACGCAGGGAGACTCCTGGGAGCAGTACTTC.

The V and J genes are TRBV29-1 and TRBJ1-2, with D possibly matching TRBD1 (6 bases). Germline loops: CDR1 SQVTM, CDR2 ANQGSEA. Trimming pared 4 bases from V and 4 bases from J, leaving 25 bases between. There are 17 residues in the CDR3. The CDR3, as DNA: TGCAGCGTTGTCGGGGGGCACGGGGATCATCCCTCCTATGGCTACACCTTC. Protein sequence: CSVVGGHGDHPSYGYTF.